There are a few counts of the clone carrying this T cell receptor beta chain. Its antigen is as yet unknown. The sample is drawn from a study of T-cell reconstitution after alpha-beta-depleted transplantation in children. The study, taken as a whole, reports: A year had passed since transplant, and T-cell counts and diversity by then came mostly from newly produced T cells. Recipient T cells and thymic progenitors that survived were the source of the high TCRbeta diversity seen at day 60 in some patients.

Germline values: CDR1 DFQATT, CDR2 SNEGSKA (reference sequence). Trimming shortened V by 0 bases and J by 4 bases, and 13 bases separated the two germline ends. The CDR3 covers 16 residues. Construction of the TCRbeta library involved unique molecular identifiers. MiXCR, run by TCRdb on the PCR reads, gives a single entry per CDR3 protein. The sample lists 800,000 to 1,000,000 distinct CDR3 sequences, about 31% occurring once. The clonotype was recovered from a boy under three years old who had a stem cell transplant for SCID, so the T cells may come from the graft donor. V and J are TRBV20-1 and TRBJ1-6; TRBD1 is a possible D gene (5 bases). Sample: PBMCs, mostly from graft donor cells, taken 360 days after TCRalphabeta/CD19-depleted stem cell transplant. The CDR3, as DNA: TGCAGTGCTAGAGATCTAGGGACCCGGTATAATTCACCCCTCCACTTT. This sequence encodes CSARDLGTRYNSPLHF.